These 15 T cell receptor beta chains came from one sample sequenced in a study of vaccination effects on CD4 cells after COVID-19. The repertoire was sequenced with immunoSEQ multiplex PCR; TCRdb's copy has only in-frame clones and lacks some. Here the sample spans roughly 70,000 clones, roughly 74% being singletons. No antigen is known for these receptors. Antigen-specific CD4+ T cells were expanded (with viral peptide pools) by the ViraFEST assay ahead of sequencing. Following culture for approximately 11 days, CD4+ T cells were isolated. Either the BNT162b2 or mRNA-1273 vaccine was given to participants in two doses. Specimen: CD4+ T cells from PBMCs cultured with HCoV-229E spike peptides, collected after COVID-19 vaccination. These TCRs come from a human donor who received a COVID-19 vaccine.

In DNA form, the CDR3 reads TGTGCCAGCAGTACCGGGAACGGATATAGCTCCTATAATTCACCCCTCCACTTT. It codes for CASSTGNGYSSYNSPLHF. V and J are TRBV5-5 and TRBJ1-6; D not certain. The V gene's germline CDR1 is SGHKS and CDR2 YYEKEE (reference sequence). There are 18 residues in the CDR3. Trimming removed 5 bases at V and 0 bases at J, with 18 bases between.

This clone has just one count. This chain joins TRBV2 and TRBJ2-3; TRBD2 matches at 7 bases. CDR3 length: 15 residues. The V and J ends lost 3 bases and 0 bases, in that order; junction bases with no gene match: 3. Per germline, CDR1 SNHLY and CDR2 FYNNEI. In DNA, the CDR3 is TGTGCCAGCAGTGACCGACTAGCTAGCACAGATACGCAGTATTTT. Protein: CASSDRLASTDTQYF.

A note on this clone: Other DNA sequences of this sample code for an identical CDR3. V and J are TRBV6-2 or TRBV6-3 and TRBJ2-1; a weak D match, TRBD1 (5 bases). The CDR3 has 13 residues. Trimming shortened V by 6 bases and J by 3 bases, and 9 bases separated the two germline ends. Germline V gene data show CDR1 as MNHEY and CDR2 as SVGEGT. The DNA for the CDR3 is TGTGCCAGCAGCCCAGACAGCTACAATGAGCAGTTCTTC. This gives the protein CASSPDSYNEQFF.

This rearrangement joins TRBV24-1 to TRBJ2-2; no clear D gene. The length of the CDR3 is 12 residues. Germline V lookup: CDR1 KGHDR, CDR2 SFDVKD. V lost 3 bases to trimming and J lost 7 bases, with 5 bases between them. The CDR3 spells CATSDRFGELFF. The CDR3 DNA reads TGTGCCACCAGTGATAGGTTCGGGGAGCTGTTTTTT.

This clone occurred once. The chain couples TRBV5-5 to TRBJ2-3, with a tentative D call TRBD2 (7 bases). From germline, CDR1 is SGHKS and CDR2 YYEKEE (reference sequence). V lost 4 bases, J lost 1 base, and 13 bases lay in between. There are 15 residues in the CDR3. The CDR3 spells CASSRGAGGTDTQYF. DNA for the CDR3: TGTGCCAGCAGCCGGGGGGCTGGAGGCACAGATACGCAGTATTTT.

In its sample, this clone was seen a few times. V gene TRBV2 combines with J gene TRBJ1-1, with TRBD1 matching over 8 bases. V dropped 3 bases and J dropped 3; count of bases not matched to a gene: 6. The CDR3 consists of 15 residues. CDR1 is SNHLY, CDR2 FYNNEI, per germline. The CDR3 nucleotides read TGTGCCAGCAGTGATATTCAGGGGGCGTACACTGAAGCTTTCTTT. It translates to CASSDIQGAYTEAFF.

The chain is built from TRBV5-1 and TRBJ2-7, with 9 bases lining up with TRBD1. The length of the CDR3 is 14 residues. The junction had 3 bases not matched to a gene; V was cut back by 2 bases and J by 3 bases. The germline V gene encodes CDR1 SGHRS and CDR2 YFSETQ. CDR3 loop: CASSFTGGDYEQYV. The CDR3 nucleotides read TGCGCCAGCAGCTTTACAGGGGGCGACTACGAGCAGTACGTC.

This clone was detected only a few times. The rearrangement links TRBV5-1 to TRBJ2-7; perhaps TRBD2 as D (5 bases). V was shortened by 0 bases and J by 1 base, with 11 bases between the two germline ends. The CDR3 is 15 residues long. Germline CDR1 SGHRS, CDR2 YFSETQ. CDR3 nucleotides: TGCGCCAGCAGCTTGGTCCCGGGGAGTTCCTACGAGCAGTACGTC. It codes for CASSLVPGSSYEQYV.

CDR3 protein: CASSWGPNQPQHF. The DNA of the CDR3 is TGTGCCAGCAGTTGGGGTCCGAATCAGCCCCAGCATTTT. J is TRBJ1-5 and V is TRBV28; D gene unclear. In germline, CDR1 is MDHEN, CDR2 SYDVKM. The V end lost 4 bases, the J end lost 4 bases, and 8 bases lay between the germline ends. The CDR3 contains 13 residues.

As DNA, the CDR3 is TGTGCCAGCAGCTCGACAGGAGTTTCTGGAAACACCATATATTTT. This encodes CASSSTGVSGNTIYF. This chain connects TRBV6-2 or TRBV6-3 to TRBJ1-3; a weak D match, TRBD1 (6 bases). Trimming cost V 6 bases and J 1 base, with 13 bases left between them. This CDR3 is built from 15 residues. CDR1 is MNHEY, CDR2 SVGEGT, per germline.

J is TRBJ2-1 and V is TRBV5-1, with TRBD2 matching 7 bases. CDR3 length: 15 residues. The V and J ends lost 2 bases and 8 bases, in that order; junction bases with no gene match: 10. Germline V lookup: CDR1 SGHRS, CDR2 YFSETQ. The CDR3 here is CASSFSGEGSDEQFF. The CDR3 bases are TGCGCCAGCAGCTTCTCGGGGGAGGGGTCTGATGAGCAGTTCTTC.

V gene TRBV7-3 combines with J gene TRBJ2-5; 8 nucleotides agree with TRBD2. CDR3 length equals 14 residues. Germline trimming cut 5 bases from V and 5 bases from J; bases unmatched to any gene: 7. The germline CDR1 and CDR2 sequences are SGHTA and FQGTGA. The CDR3 loop reads CASSRNGGAETQYF. The CDR3 coding sequence is TGTGCCAGCAGCCGAAACGGGGGGGCGGAGACCCAGTACTTC.

The V and J genes are TRBV6-2 or TRBV6-3 and TRBJ2-5; D is unresolved. CDR3 length equals 13 residues. Trimming pared 1 base from V and 3 bases from J, leaving 6 bases between. In germline, CDR1 is MNHEY, CDR2 SVGEGT. This chain's CDR3 is CASSYWGKETQYF. The CDR3 DNA follows: TGTGCCAGCAGTTACTGGGGAAAAGAGACCCAGTACTTC.

The chain is built from TRBV5-1 and TRBJ1-1; 8 nucleotides line up with TRBD1. CDR1 is SGHRS, CDR2 YFSETQ, per germline. V shed 1 base and J 4 bases; nucleotides not matched to a gene: 0. The CDR3 runs to 13 residues. DNA of the CDR3: TGCGCCAGCAGCTTGACAGGGGGCACTGAAGCTTTCTTT. It is translated as CASSLTGGTEAFF.

The chain uses TRBV7-3 and TRBJ2-5, with D perhaps being TRBD1 or TRBD2 (6 bases each). CDR1 is SGHTA, CDR2 FQGTGA, per germline. CDR3 length: 14 amino acids. V shed 5 bases and J shed 5 bases, with 15 bases lying between them. The CDR3 region has the DNA TGTGCCAGCAGCCGGGACGGGGGCACGGAGACCCAGTACTTC. Its translation: CASSRDGGTETQYF.